The T cell receptor beta chain described here comes from a study of early T cells in non-severe SARS-CoV-2 infection. Germline loops: CDR1 DFQATT, CDR2 SNEGSKA (reference sequence). The ends were cut back, 0 bases at V and 0 bases at J, with 15 bases in the middle. CDR3 length: 18 residues. The study's findings and limits: There was a bias toward anti-spike CD8 responses in VDJdb matching, which missed private and CD4 specificities.

TCRdb fed the 5' RACE reads into MiXCR, producing one record per CDR3 protein. The sample consists of fewer than 85,000 distinct CDR3 sequences, under 15% of them appearing once. The sample holds a few counts of this clonotype. Its antigen is as yet unknown. Specimen: whole blood. This TCR derives from an adult who was a healthcare worker with PCR-confirmed SARS-CoV-2 infection or an uninfected control (not recorded which). The chain couples TRBV20-1 to TRBJ2-6; D is uncertain. The DNA of the CDR3 is TGCAGTGCTAGAGATAAGACGGGTCAACTCTCTGGGGCCAACGTCCTGACTTTC. Amino acid sequence: CSARDKTGQLSGANVLTF.